This T cell receptor (beta chain) was found in a study of blood T cell repertoires in COVID-19 (dated by TCRdb to 2018 to 2020). Some background on the complete study: Collaborator samples came from the United States, Italy and Spain and covered acute and convalescent phases of COVID-19. The material from the prospective study consisted of cDNA or gDNA derived from T cells, B-cell-depleted T cells, or PBMCs. The dataset comprised deeply sampled blood TCRbeta repertoires from subjects exposed to, actively infected with, or recovered from COVID-19. The repertoires were released in a freely available public database intended as a resource for research on the immune response to SARS-CoV-2. Samples were obtained from the ongoing ImmuneRACE study (first 160 participants) and from about 1,300 subjects provided by 6 global collaborators. Nearly every sample came with metadata listing a de-identified subject ID, COVID-19 status, age in years and sex. HLA class I and class II types, where available, came from metadata supplied by the sample provider rather than from assay-based typing.

A note on this clone: The antigen this receptor binds is unknown. Per-base quality was not reported, and no clone a single base away is much larger than it.

TCRbeta CDR3 regions were amplified from genomic DNA by means of the immunoSEQ Assay, a bias-controlled multiplex PCR. As for the original processing: Nucleated cell counts per sample were estimated from amplification of reference gene primers within the assay. Sequence reads were collapsed and filtered to measure the absolute abundance of every unique TCRbeta CDR3 rearrangement. For each sample, productive Simpson clonality was calculated as the square root of Simpson's diversity index across productive rearrangements. TCRdb stores this immuneACCESS table with in-frame sequences only. Part of the clones is absent; in the studies checked, under half of the shortfall reflects unresolved V genes, and no reason is known for the rest. The V and J calls and clone size are taken from that table; D and trimming were inferred from the DNA. For this sample the table gives about 320,000 clones, of which about 90% were detected only once. The ten largest clones capture less than 6% of the sample.

In the prospective study, participants were roughly 18 to 100 years old, resided in approximately 25 geographic areas of the United States, and were enrolled through a virtual design. Cohort assignment in the prospective study relied on participant-reported clinical history from a screening survey and a study questionnaire. ImmuneRACE Cohort 3 recovered participants were defined by two consecutive negative NP/OP PCR tests, healthcare professional clearance, or symptom resolution. Each participant in the prospective study had whole blood, serum and a nasopharyngeal or oropharyngeal swab collected by mobile phlebotomists. Additional blood draws and questionnaires over a roughly two-month period could optionally be provided by prospective study participants. Blood samples from the prospective study were shipped frozen or at room temperature prior to DNA extraction. Trimming removed 5 bases from V and 8 bases from J, leaving 12 bases between the germline ends. Based on the germline V gene, the CDR1 and CDR2 sequences are SGHNT and YENEEA. Including the terminal cysteine and phenylalanine, the CDR3 comprises 12 residues. The entry retains the CDR3 DNA only, 36 bases that are in frame from base 1.

Overall study results and their limits: Clinical and demographic metadata were provided uncurated, with the amount varying by source and participant.

The sample consisted of PBMCs or T cells enriched from blood (not recorded which). This sequence originates from a woman between 25 and 40 years old who had recovered from COVID-19. In this chain, TRBV11-3 is recombined with TRBJ1-1; a tentative D match to TRBD1 spans 5 bases. The sequence in DNA is TGTGCCAGCAGCCCGGGGGACCAAGAAGCTTTCTTT. Its amino acids are CASSPGDQEAFF.